This TCR beta chain was documented in a study of CD8 T cells in ankylosing spondylitis. Whole-study findings and limits: One TCR beta motif, made up of seven to nine highly homologous variants, appeared characteristic of ankylosing spondylitis blood.

In TCRdb, the 5' RACE reads were re-called with MiXCR into one record per CDR3 protein. The profile covers about 500,000 distinct CDR3 sequences, with roughly 5.3% appearing a single time and 3.5% taken by the ten largest. About this clonotype itself: No antigen is known for it.

V was pared by 6 bases and J by 4 bases, with 12 bases of the junction left unmatched. This CDR3 is 16 amino acids long. Germline V gene lookup returns CDR1 LGHNA and CDR2 YSLEER. The receptor's source is a male donor with ankylosing spondylitis. Sample: blood, either unsorted or a sorted T cell fraction (not recorded which). This chain links TRBV4-3 with TRBJ2-5; 9 bases line up with TRBD1. CDR3 nucleotides: TGCGCCAGCAGTCTAACCGGGACAGGGAATGGAGAGACCCAGTACTTC. This translates into CASSLTGTGNGETQYF.